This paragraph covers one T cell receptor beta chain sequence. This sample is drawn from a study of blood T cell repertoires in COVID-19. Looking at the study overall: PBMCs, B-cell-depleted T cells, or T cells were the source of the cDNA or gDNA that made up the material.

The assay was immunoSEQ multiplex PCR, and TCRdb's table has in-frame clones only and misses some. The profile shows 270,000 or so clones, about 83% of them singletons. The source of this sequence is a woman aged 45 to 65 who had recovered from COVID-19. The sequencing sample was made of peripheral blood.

CDR3 loop: CLREGYNEQFF. The CDR3 DNA sequence: TGCCTGCGGGAGGGATACAATGAGCAGTTCTTC. The V and J genes are TRBV10-1 and TRBJ2-1, with TRBD2 matching over 9 bases. Germline CDR1 is WNHNN and CDR2 is SYGVQD (reference sequence). This CDR3 is built from 11 residues.